The 22 T cell receptor beta chains below were found in one sample sequenced in a study of shared clonotypes between healthy human individuals. Assay: immunoSEQ multiplex PCR; the TCRdb copy retains only in-frame clones and omits some. The sample contains about 490,000 clones, 79% of which appear only once. The sequencing sample was made of PBMCs. These receptors were obtained from a woman in her 40s in good health. Some clones in this sample may be carry-over from other donors' samples.

The chain has TRBV7-9 and TRBJ1-4, with TRBD1 identical over 9 bases. Germline lookup yields CDR1 SEHNR and CDR2 FQNEAQ (reference sequence). This CDR3 comprises 18 residues. V was pared by 5 bases and J by 1 base, with 11 bases of the junction left unmatched. Here the CDR3 reads CASSQGGQGSVTNEKLFF. DNA for the CDR3: TGTGCCAGCAGCCAAGGGGGACAGGGCAGTGTAACTAATGAAAAACTGTTTTTT.

This clone was recorded a few times. The genes are TRBV6-5 and TRBJ2-7; D may be TRBD1 (6 bases). Germline V lookup: CDR1 MNHEY, CDR2 SVGAGI. This CDR3 comprises 15 residues. The V end was cut by 2 bases, the J end by 3 bases, with 14 bases between. The CDR3 protein is CASSYGDTGYYEQYF. CDR3 DNA: TGTGCCAGCAGTTACGGGGACACGGGCTACTACGAGCAGTACTTC.

The chain combines TRBV2 with TRBJ2-4; TRBD2 is a possible D gene (5 bases). Per the germline V gene, CDR1 is SNHLY and CDR2 is FYNNEI. This CDR3 has 14 residues. V was shortened by 2 bases and J by 4 bases, with 9 bases between the two germline ends. CDR3 residues: CASSEIRGKNIQYF. The CDR3 DNA reads TGTGCCAGCAGTGAAATCCGGGGAAAAAACATTCAGTACTTC.

V and J are TRBV21-1 and TRBJ1-4; the D call in the table, TRBD1, was not verified against the DNA. TRBV21-1 is labeled a pseudogene. The CDR3 totals 15 residues. The CDR3 DNA reads as TGTGCCAGCAGCCGTGGACAGGGGAGGACTGAAAAACTGTTTTTT. Encoded protein: CASSRGQGRTEKLFF.

The gene calls are TRBV7-2 and TRBJ2-3; 15 bases fit TRBD2. V lost 5 bases to trimming and J lost 4 bases; unmatched junction nucleotides: 7. Germline loops: CDR1 SGHTA, CDR2 FQGNSA. CDR3 size: 17 residues. CDR3 nucleotides: TGTGCCAGCAGCCTCCGGACTAGCGGGAGGGCCCCAGATACGCAGTATTTT. Amino acids: CASSLRTSGRAPDTQYF.

V is TRBV19 and J is TRBJ2-1; 7 nucleotides match TRBD1. The CDR3 sequence is 16 residues long. Germline lookup yields CDR1 LNHDA and CDR2 SQIVND (reference sequence). V was pared by 7 bases and J by 0 bases, with 9 bases of the junction left unmatched. This CDR3 reads CASTKDRQSSYNEQFF. The CDR3 nucleotides read TGTGCCAGTACCAAGGACAGGCAGAGCTCCTACAATGAGCAGTTCTTC.

The table lists this clone with a few counts. This chain joins TRBV7-8 and TRBJ2-7; the D gene could be TRBD1 or TRBD2 (5 bases each). CDR1 is SGHVS and CDR2 is FQNEAQ in the germline V gene. The CDR3 spans 18 residues. V lost 0 bases to trimming and J lost 6 bases, with 24 bases between them. CDR3 in amino acids: CASSLARPGRWQGSEQYF. As DNA, the CDR3 is TGTGCCAGCAGCTTAGCGCGTCCGGGACGGTGGCAAGGAAGCGAGCAGTACTTC.

The rearrangement links TRBV28 to TRBJ2-4; D might be TRBD1 or TRBD2, each matching 5 bases. CDR1 MDHEN and CDR2 SYDVKM come from the germline V gene. The CDR3 totals 17 residues. V lost 5 bases and J 6 bases, leaving 23 bases between the germline ends. CDR3 DNA sequence: TGTGCCAGCAGTGCACCCCGGGGCCCTTCGGTAGGAAACATTCAGTACTTC. Translation gives CASSAPRGPSVGNIQYF.

The chain is built from TRBV7-3 and TRBJ2-1; 7 positions match TRBD2. The germline gives CDR1 SGHTA, CDR2 FQGTGA. J gave up 1 base and V 6 bases, and 6 bases lay outside the gene matches. The CDR3 sequence is 15 residues long. The CDR3 region is CASSQGRESYNEQFF. CDR3 bases: TGTGCCAGCAGTCAAGGGAGGGAGTCCTACAATGAGCAGTTCTTC.

There are a few counts of this clone. The V gene is TRBV30, the J gene TRBJ2-2, with D tentatively TRBD2 (6 bases). Germline loops: CDR1 GTSNPN, CDR2 SVGIG (reference sequence). The V and J ends lost 3 bases and 7 bases respectively, with 18 bases between them. This CDR3 has 15 amino acids. CDR3 sequence reads: CAWSPSRGDIGELFF. The CDR3 nucleotides are TGTGCCTGGAGCCCCTCCCGCGGGGATATCGGGGAGCTGTTTTTT.

The rearrangement uses TRBV7-2 and TRBJ2-7; 7 bases fit TRBD2. V lost 1 base, J lost 2 bases, and 5 bases stayed unmatched. Germline V gene sequence: CDR1 SGHTA, CDR2 FQGNSA. This CDR3 spans 15 amino acids. CDR3 nucleotides: TGTGCCAGCAGCTTAGAGGCGGGAGACCCCTACGAGCAGTACTTC. As protein: CASSLEAGDPYEQYF.

V gene TRBV30 combines with J gene TRBJ1-1; perhaps TRBD1 as D (5 bases). The CDR3 runs to 12 residues. The V gene lost 5 bases and the J gene lost 7 bases, with 14 bases spanning the gap. In germline, CDR1 is GTSNPN, CDR2 SVGIG (reference sequence). Written as DNA, the CDR3 is TGTGCCTGGGGCGGGACCGGACGTGAAGCTTTCTTT. Translated, it gives CAWGGTGREAFF.

V gene TRBV7-8 combines with J gene TRBJ2-7; D may be TRBD1 or TRBD2 (5 bases each). Germline loops: CDR1 SGHVS, CDR2 FQNEAQ. The CDR3 covers 15 residues. The V gene lost 1 base and the J gene lost 5 bases, with 15 bases spanning the gap. CDR3 sequence: CASSLGGVSMNEQYF. The CDR3 DNA follows: TGTGCCAGCAGCTTAGGAGGGGTTTCGATGAACGAGCAGTACTTC. Full variable domain (rest looked up from reference TRBV7-8 and TRBJ2-7): GAGVSQSPRYKVAKRGQDVALRCDPISGHVSLFWYQQALGQGPEFLTYFQNEAQLDKSGLPSDRFFAERPEGSVSTLKIQRTQQEDSAVYLCASSLGGVSMNEQYFGPGTRLTVT.

The chain is built from TRBV12-5 and TRBJ2-3; 7 bases match TRBD2. Germline V CDR1 and CDR2: LGHNT, FRNRAP. V lost 7 bases to trimming and J lost 6 bases; unmatched junction nucleotides: 16. The CDR3 runs 16 residues. CDR3 amino acids: CASAFPAAGSADTQYF. The CDR3 DNA sequence: TGTGCTAGTGCCTTTCCTGCAGCGGGATCGGCGGATACGCAGTATTTT. Full variable domain (outside the CDR3, taken from reference TRBV12-5 and TRBJ2-3): DARVTQTPRHKVTEMGQEVTMRCQPILGHNTVFWYRQTMMQGLELLAYFRNRAPLDDSGMPKDRFSAEMPDATLATLKIQPSEPRDSAVYFCASAFPAAGSADTQYFGPGTRLTVL.

V is TRBV13 and J is TRBJ2-5; 9 bases line up with TRBD2. The CDR3 has 15 amino acids. CDR1 is PRHDT, CDR2 FYEKMQ, per germline (reference sequence). V lost 10 bases, J lost 0 bases, and 9 bases stayed unmatched. The DNA of the CDR3 is TGTGCCACCCACCGACTAGCGGCGTACCAAGAGACCCAGTACTTC. It translates to CATHRLAAYQETQYF. Variable domain in full (rest from reference TRBV13 and TRBJ2-5): AAGVIQSPRHLIKEKRETATLKCYPIPRHDTVYWYQQGPGQDPQFLISFYEKMQSDKGSIPDRFSAQQFSDYHSELNMSSLELGDSALYFCATHRLAAYQETQYFGPGTRLLVL.

The chain joins TRBV1 to TRBJ2-3. TRBV1 is a pseudogene segment. The length of the CDR3 is 15 residues. CDR3 amino acids: CTSSQDRAEPNTQYF. The CDR3 bases are TGCACCAGCAGCCAAGACCGGGCAGAGCCAAATACGCAGTATTTT.

V usage is TRBV18 and J usage is TRBJ2-5; a possible D gene is TRBD1 (6 bases). The V gene lost 6 bases and the J gene lost 4 bases, with 21 bases spanning the gap. Germline assignment: CDR1 KGHSH and CDR2 LQKENI. This CDR3 is 16 amino acids long. The CDR3 nucleotides are TGTGCCAGCTCCCCCTCCCAGCAGACAGGAGGAGAGACCCAGTACTTC. It codes for CASSPSQQTGGETQYF. Full variable domain (remainder filled in from reference TRBV18 and TRBJ2-5): NAGVMQNPRHLVRRRGQEARLRCSPMKGHSHVYWYRQLPEEGLKFMVYLQKENIIDESGMPKERFSAEFPKEGPSILRIQQVVRGDSAAYFCASSPSQQTGGETQYFGPGTRLLVL.

The J gene is TRBJ2-2, the V gene TRBV28; D is unclear. The CDR3 runs 13 residues. CDR1 MDHEN and CDR2 SYDVKM come from the germline V gene. The V gene lost 8 bases and the J gene lost 2 bases, with 9 bases spanning the gap. In DNA form, the CDR3 reads TGTGCCAGCCTCGCGACCAACACCGGGGAGCTGTTTTTT. Translating gives CASLATNTGELFF. Full variable domain (missing parts from reference TRBV28 and TRBJ2-2): DVKVTQSSRYLVKRTGEKVFLECVQDMDHENMFWYRQDPGLGLRLIYFSYDVKMKEKGDIPEGYSVSREKKERFSLILESASTNQTSMYLCASLATNTGELFFGEGSRLTVL.

The rearrangement joins TRBV29-1 to TRBJ2-7; weak D call: TRBD1 (5 bases). The germline V gene has CDR1 SQVTM and CDR2 ANQGSEA. Trimming stripped 4 bases from V and 2 bases from J, with 9 bases between. The CDR3 has 12 residues. CDR3 nucleotide sequence: TGCAGCGTTGGGGGCCAGGCCTACGAGCAGTACTTC. This sequence encodes CSVGGQAYEQYF.

The chain uses TRBV2 and TRBJ2-2, with D perhaps given as TRBD1 or TRBD2 (5 bases each). Trimming left V 3 bases short and J 5 bases short, with 13 bases between. CDR1 is SNHLY and CDR2 is FYNNEI in the germline V gene. The CDR3 totals 15 residues. CDR3 coding DNA: TGTGCCAGCAGTGACGTGACAGCGGTGACCGGGGAGCTGTTTTTT. Translating it yields CASSDVTAVTGELFF.

A few counts support this clone. This specimen includes other DNA sequences encoding the same CDR3. This chain connects TRBV27 to TRBJ1-5, with D possibly being TRBD1 (6 bases). V was clipped by 0 bases and J by 4 bases, with 7 bases between them. Germline assignment: CDR1 MNHEY and CDR2 SMNVEV (reference sequence). This CDR3 has 14 residues. In DNA form, the CDR3 reads TGTGCCAGCAGTTTATCACAGGGTAATCAGCCCCAGCATTTT. Translation: CASSLSQGNQPQHF.

The DNA of the CDR3 is TGTGCCAGCAGCTTTAGCGGGAGGGGGGATACGCAGTATTTT. This gives the protein CASSFSGRGDTQYF. The chain employs TRBV11-2 and TRBJ2-3; TRBD2 agrees at 11 bases. Per germline, CDR1 SGHAT and CDR2 FQNNGV. V shed 3 bases, J shed 6 bases, and the junction held 2 bases outside the gene matches. CDR3 length: 14 residues.